Following are 21 T cell receptor beta chains from one sample sequenced in a study of cytotoxic CD8 clonotypes in ibrutinib-treated CLL. TCRdb's table, derived via immunoSEQ multiplex PCR, lists solely in-frame clones and lacks some. This sample has approximately 74,000 clones, with 70% to 90% found just once. The material sequenced was PBMCs, taken at disease progression, from a patient treated with ibrutinib. The source of these receptors is a human donor with chronic lymphocytic leukemia.

J is TRBJ1-4 and V is TRBV4-1; TRBD1 is a possible D gene (5 bases). V lost 2 bases to trimming and J lost 0 bases, with 16 bases between them. This CDR3 region has 18 residues. The germline gives CDR1 MGHRA, CDR2 YSYEKL. CDR3 residues: CASSQPSFGGATNEKLFF. CDR3 sequence (DNA): TGCGCCAGCAGCCAACCGAGTTTTGGGGGGGCAACTAATGAAAAACTGTTTTTT.

This clone was detected a few times. The J gene is TRBJ1-1, the V gene TRBV7-2; D is ambiguous. Trimming removed 4 bases at V and 7 bases at J, with 1 base between. This CDR3 contains 9 residues. Germline V CDR1 and CDR2: SGHTA, FQGNSA. CDR3 sequence reads: CASSYEAFF. The CDR3 DNA is TGTGCCAGCAGCTATGAAGCTTTCTTT.

This clone was observed a few times. The rearrangement uses TRBV5-8 and TRBJ1-5, with TRBD1 identical over 9 bases. Trimming removed 9 bases from V and 3 bases from J; junction bases left unmatched: 7. CDR1 and CDR2 from the germline V gene are SGHTS and YDEGEE. The CDR3 is made up of 14 amino acids. The CDR3 spells CATRDRVANQPQHF. In DNA, the CDR3 is TGTGCCACCAGGGACAGGGTGGCCAATCAGCCCCAGCATTTT.

The chain uses TRBV5-4 and TRBJ2-1; 9 positions agree with TRBD1. The CDR3 spans 14 residues. Germline trimming cut 3 bases from V and 8 bases from J; bases unmatched to any gene: 6. CDR1 is SGHNT, CDR2 YYREEE, per germline (reference sequence). The CDR3, as DNA: TGTGCCAGCAGCTACGGACAGGGGCATTATGAGCAGTTCTTC. This encodes CASSYGQGHYEQFF.

The chain joins TRBV29-1 to TRBJ1-1, with D unclear. Trimming stripped 7 bases from V and 4 bases from J, with 19 bases between. This CDR3 has 14 amino acids. CDR1 SQVTM and CDR2 ANQGSEA come from the germline V gene. The CDR3 bases are TGCAGCGCTCTACTAGACGGAATGCGCACTGAAGCTTTCTTT. Amino acid sequence: CSALLDGMRTEAFF.

The chain links TRBV19 to TRBJ1-4; no reliable D call. The germline V gene encodes CDR1 LNHDA and CDR2 SQIVND (reference sequence). V lost 8 bases and J 4 bases, leaving 14 bases between the germline ends. This CDR3 is built from 14 residues. The CDR3 reads CASLDAAYNEKLFF. CDR3 in DNA: TGTGCCAGTTTGGACGCGGCGTATAATGAAAAACTGTTTTTT.

By frequency in the sample, this clone is medium-sized (0.01 to 0.1%). The chain has TRBV28 and TRBJ1-3; D not resolved. The germline CDR1 and CDR2 sequences are MDHEN and SYDVKM. The CDR3 has 11 amino acids. The CDR3 here is CGGGSGNTIYF. The CDR3 DNA is TGTGGTGGAGGATCTGGAAACACCATATATTTT.

The table lists this clone with a count of one. V usage is TRBV5-6 and J usage is TRBJ1-2; no clear D gene. V lost 1 base and J lost 9, with 13 bases in between. The V gene's germline CDR1 is SGHDT and CDR2 YYEEEE. This CDR3 is built from 13 residues. CDR3 bases: TGTGCCAGCAGCTTGCTTCTTGGGGTTCGCTACACCTTC. Translated: CASSLLLGVRYTF.

The V gene is TRBV6-1, the J gene TRBJ1-2; D might be TRBD1 (5 bases). The V end was cut by 1 base, the J end by 5 bases, with 11 bases between. The CDR3 is made up of 14 amino acids. CDR1 is MNHNS, CDR2 SASEGT, per germline. This CDR3 is CASSEEAGTYGYTF. The DNA of the CDR3 is TGTGCCAGCAGTGAAGAGGCAGGGACGTATGGCTACACCTTC.

This rearrangement joins TRBV18 to TRBJ1-5, with D maybe TRBD1 (6 bases). Trimming left V 4 bases short and J 2 bases short, with 12 bases between. Germline loops: CDR1 KGHSH, CDR2 LQKENI. The CDR3 has 15 amino acids. The CDR3 DNA sequence: TGTGCCAGCTCACTGGGGGGGGGCCGCAATCAGCCCCAGCATTTT. Residues: CASSLGGGRNQPQHF.

The chain joins TRBV5-1 to TRBJ1-2; tentatively, D is TRBD1 (6 bases). Trimming cost V 4 bases and J 5 bases, with 15 bases left between them. The length of the CDR3 is 14 residues. Germline assignment: CDR1 SGHRS and CDR2 YFSETQ. CDR3 bases: TGCGCCAGCAGCATAGGGGACAACGAATATGGCTACACCTTC. It encodes CASSIGDNEYGYTF.

This chain connects TRBV5-1 to TRBJ1-6; D is unclear. CDR1 and CDR2 (germline): SGHRS, YFSETQ. This CDR3 is built from 13 residues. V was cut by 4 bases and J by 6 bases, with 8 bases left in between. The CDR3 nucleotides read TGCGCCAGCAGCACGGGTACTAATTCACCCCTCCACTTT. Encoded protein: CASSTGTNSPLHF.

V usage is TRBV4-1 and J usage is TRBJ2-1, with D tentatively TRBD1 or TRBD2 (5 bases each). The CDR3 is 13 residues long. V was trimmed by 3 bases and J by 10 bases, leaving 13 bases between them. Germline V gene sequence: CDR1 MGHRA, CDR2 YSYEKL. CDR3 sequence reads: CASSHPLRDEQFF. For the CDR3, the DNA is TGCGCCAGCAGCCACCCTCTCCGGGACGAGCAGTTCTTC.

The chain combines TRBV2 with TRBJ2-6, with D hard to call. This CDR3 has 11 residues. From germline, CDR1 is SNHLY and CDR2 FYNNEI. V gave up 3 bases and J gave up 8 bases, with 2 bases separating them. The CDR3 sequence: CASSDSNVLTF. CDR3 nucleotides: TGTGCCAGCAGTGATTCCAACGTCCTGACTTTC.

This clone was counted once. V gene TRBV5-6 combines with J gene TRBJ1-2, with no clear D. Looked up from germline, CDR1 is SGHDT and CDR2 is YYEEEE. V was trimmed by 4 bases and J by 0 bases, leaving 13 bases between them. This CDR3 region has 15 residues. CDR3 sequence: CASSPRVRANYGYTF. CDR3 nucleotides: TGTGCCAGCAGCCCAAGGGTCCGAGCTAACTATGGCTACACCTTC.

The chain employs TRBV28 and TRBJ2-7; D might be TRBD1 (6 bases). This CDR3 has 12 residues. V was shortened by 6 bases and J by 3 bases, with 9 bases between the two germline ends. Germline assignment: CDR1 MDHEN and CDR2 SYDVKM. CDR3 sequence (DNA): TGTGCCAGCAGGGTACAGGGCTACGAGCAGTACTTC. Translation gives CASRVQGYEQYF.

This clone was detected only once. The chain is built from TRBV15 and TRBJ2-1; D perhaps matches TRBD2 (5 bases). The V gene lost 0 bases and the J gene lost 9 bases, with 18 bases spanning the gap. The length of the CDR3 is 16 residues. The germline V gene has CDR1 LNHNV and CDR2 YYDKDF (reference sequence). The CDR3 is CATSRELPEVSGEQFF. The CDR3 coding sequence is TGTGCCACCAGCAGAGAACTGCCGGAGGTTTCTGGTGAGCAGTTCTTC.

This clone was found a few times. The chain combines TRBV18 with TRBJ1-1, with a tentative D call TRBD1 (6 bases). Germline V gene lookup returns CDR1 KGHSH and CDR2 LQKENI. This CDR3 is 16 amino acids long. V was trimmed by 3 bases and J by 4 bases, leaving 18 bases between them. The CDR3 is CASSPQAGTSSTEAFF. The CDR3 coding sequence is TGTGCCAGCTCACCGCAAGCCGGGACATCATCCACTGAAGCTTTCTTT.

V and J are TRBV5-1 and TRBJ2-5; unclear D gene. V shed 0 bases and J shed 2 bases, with 8 bases lying between them. This CDR3 region has 14 residues. Looked up from germline, CDR1 is SGHRS and CDR2 is YFSETQ. CDR3 in amino acids: CASSLGQLQETQYF. CDR3 in DNA: TGCGCCAGCAGCTTGGGGCAGTTACAAGAGACCCAGTACTTC.

The sample holds one count of this clone. This rearrangement joins TRBV2 to TRBJ2-3; possible D gene TRBD2, 5 bases. Germline V gene data show CDR1 as SNHLY and CDR2 as FYNNEI. Trimming pared 6 bases from V and 9 bases from J, leaving 16 bases between. The CDR3 runs 13 residues. The CDR3 nucleotides read TGTGCCAGCAGCCCTATAATGCCGGGGACGCAGTATTTT. Amino acids: CASSPIMPGTQYF.

The rearrangement uses TRBV4-1 and TRBJ1-1, with D perhaps matching TRBD1 (5 bases). Germline-derived CDR1 and CDR2 are MGHRA and YSYEKL. There are 16 residues in the CDR3. Trimming left V 0 bases short and J 3 bases short, with 14 bases between. The CDR3 here is CASSQDGRVQYTEAFF. The CDR3 DNA reads TGCGCCAGCAGCCAAGATGGCAGGGTACAATACACTGAAGCTTTCTTT.